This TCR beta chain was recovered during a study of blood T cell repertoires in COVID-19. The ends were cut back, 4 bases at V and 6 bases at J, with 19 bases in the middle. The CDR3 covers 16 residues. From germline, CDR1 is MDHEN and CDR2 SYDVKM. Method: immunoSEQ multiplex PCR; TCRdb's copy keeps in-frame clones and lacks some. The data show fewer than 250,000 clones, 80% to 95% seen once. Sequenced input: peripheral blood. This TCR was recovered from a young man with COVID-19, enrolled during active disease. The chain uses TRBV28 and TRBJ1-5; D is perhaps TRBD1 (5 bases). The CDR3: CASSSPGGVKGQPQHF. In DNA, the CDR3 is TGTGCCAGCAGTTCCCCCGGGGGGGTCAAGGGTCAGCCCCAGCATTTT.